These 3 T cell receptor beta chains share one sample of origin, sequenced in a study of response to subunit inactivated influenza vaccine (dated by TCRdb to 2016 to 2019). This specimen's time point label, interpreted: approximately 45 days after influenza vaccine administration. The library relied on RT-PCR. TCRdb names Illumina HiSeq 2500 as the instrument used. The public reads were reanalyzed by TCRdb: fastp trimming at Q25, MiXCR alignment, in-frame beta chains only. Each record represents a unique CDR3 protein, reported with the most common genes and DNA among its rows. Within this sample are approximately 500,000 distinct CDR3 sequences, with 13% of them counted one time only. The top ten clonotypes cover 10% to 15% of the sample. The sequences come from PBMCs from blood, collected around seven weeks after vaccination. The receptors here all came from a man aged 45 to 65 who received an inactivated influenza vaccine. Donor details come from another sample of the same person, matched by shared clones.

The sample holds a few counts of this clonotype. This chain joins TRBV29-1 and TRBJ2-7, with TRBD2 identical over 10 bases. Trimming took 3 bases from V and 2 from J; bases not matched to a gene: 7. Germline CDR1 SQVTM, CDR2 ANQGSEA. The CDR3 totals 15 residues. CDR3 DNA sequence: TGCAGCGTTGAGAAAACTAGCGGGGTTGCCTACGAGCAGTACTTC. Protein sequence: CSVEKTSGVAYEQYF.

This clonotype was seen a handful of times. The V call is TRBV5-1, the J call TRBJ2-4, with 8 bases lining up with TRBD1. Germline V gene sequence: CDR1 SGHRS, CDR2 YFSETQ. V dropped 5 bases and J dropped 6; count of bases not matched to a gene: 7. This CDR3 is built from 14 residues. In DNA, the CDR3 is TGCGCCAGCAGGCCCGGGACAGGCGGAAACATTCAGTACTTC. The encoded protein is CASRPGTGGNIQYF.

This clonotype was counted at least ten times. The genes are TRBV12-3 or TRBV12-4 and TRBJ2-3; a weak D match, TRBD1 (5 bases). The CDR3 contains 14 residues. The V and J ends lost 2 bases and 6 bases respectively, with 12 bases between them. The CDR3 loop reads CASSLRGRVDTQYF. The CDR3 DNA is TGTGCCAGCAGTTTAAGGGGCCGCGTGGATACGCAGTATTTT.